This T cell receptor beta chain was identified in a study of OX40 agonist ivuxolimab in advanced cancers. Regarding the research as a whole: The costimulatory receptor OX40 (CD134) was targeted by ivuxolimab, a fully human IgG2 agonistic monoclonal antibody. The paper describes the monotherapy dose-escalation part (N of about 52 patients) of the phase I trial of ivuxolimab. Peripheral TCRbeta sequencing aimed to test whether ivuxolimab altered TCR sequence diversity and caused clonal T-cell expansion. A male proportion of 82.7% and a mean age of about 60 years, ranging from about 20 to 79, were recorded for the dose-escalation cohort. Among the 52 dose-escalation patients, around 19 had hepatocellular carcinoma, roughly 15 melanoma, 9 renal cell carcinoma and 9 head and neck cancer. Intravenous ivuxolimab was administered to patients every 2 weeks at six dose levels: 0.01, 0.1, 0.3, 1.5, 3 and 10 mg/kg. Prior anti-PD-1, anti-PD-L1 or anti-CTLA-4 therapy was permitted, and 35% to 40% of dose-escalation patients had received checkpoint inhibitors. Partial responses occurred in three dose-escalation patients, of whom one had hepatocellular carcinoma and two had cutaneous melanoma. Summary of the overall study and its limitations: At doses from 0.1 to 3.0 mg/kg, clonal expansion was seen in both CD4+ and CD8+ blood T cells between baseline and week 6. Which antigens the clonally expanded peripheral T cells were specific for was not determined. After ivuxolimab, CD8+ T cells had more expanded clones than CD4+ T cells on average. In the 0.1-3.0 mg/kg groups, partial responders had among the lowest normalized peripheral clonal expansion, particularly in CD8+ T cells. Low levels of normalized T-cell clonal expansion were also seen in some nonresponding patients.

Patients with a history of autoimmune disease or receiving systemic immunosuppression were excluded from the trial. Peripheral blood for TCR sequencing was collected from all dose cohorts at baseline, on cycle 4 day 1, and on cycle 7 day 1. Samples came from an open-label, multicenter, first-in-human phase I dose-escalation trial of ivuxolimab. Adults with locally advanced or metastatic melanoma, renal cell, hepatocellular, or head and neck squamous cell carcinoma were enrolled in the trial. CD4+ and CD8+ T cells were sorted separately from peripheral blood before TCR sequencing. Genomic DNA was isolated from the sorted cells so that the TCRbeta CDR3 region could be sequenced. The immunoSEQ Assay was used to sequence the TCRbeta CDR3 regions. TCRdb limited this immuneACCESS table to in-frame rearrangements with V and J called. A share of clones is missing; checked studies link under half to unresolved V genes, and the rest is unexplained. For this sample there are 50,000 to 55,000 clones; approximately 81% appear just once. About 4.5% of the sample rests with the top ten.

Details on this clone: Its antigen target is currently unknown. Qualities for individual bases were not recorded, and no much larger clone is one base off.

The sample in question was CD4+ or CD8+ T cells sorted from blood, obtained in a trial of the OX40 agonist ivuxolimab. This receptor was taken from an adult with an advanced solid tumor such as melanoma, head and neck, liver or kidney cancer.

The nucleotide sequence reads TGTGCCAGCAGTTTGACGGAATCTGCAACTAATGAAAAACTGTTTTTT. Translated, it gives CASSLTESATNEKLFF. In this chain, TRBV28 is recombined with TRBJ1-4, with the D gene not clear enough to name. Between the V and J ends, shortened by 3 bases and 0 bases respectively, the junction contains 11 bases. The germline V gene specifies MDHEN as CDR1 and SYDVKM as CDR2. Including cysteine and phenylalanine, the CDR3 has 16 amino acids. Solely the CDR3 DNA is kept, with 48 bases framed from the first base.